The next 2 T cell receptor beta chains were all read from a single sample in a study of T cell clonotyping in hematopoietic cell transplantation. Produced via immunoSEQ multiplex PCR; TCRdb's table is partial and in-frame only. The repertoire holds 6,000 or so clones, with more than 75% as singletons. The starting material was peripheral blood mononuclear cells, obtained 100 days after allogeneic stem cell transplant. All receptors come from a female patient aged 40 to 50 who had an allogeneic stem cell transplant from a related donor, so the T cells may come from the graft donor. Some clones in this sample may be carry-over from other donors' samples.

The chain employs TRBV5-5 and TRBJ1-1, with D hard to call. Between the trimmed V and J ends, which lost 2 bases and 1 base, there was a span of 9 bases. This CDR3 region has 14 residues. Germline V CDR1 and CDR2: SGHKS, YYEKEE (reference sequence). CDR3 coding DNA: TGTGCCAGCAGCTTAAGACATACGAACACTGAAGCTTTCTTT. Amino acids: CASSLRHTNTEAFF. Full variable domain (outside the CDR3, taken from reference TRBV5-5 and TRBJ1-1): DAGVTQSPTHLIKTRGQQVTLRCSPISGHKSVSWYQQVLGQGPQFIFQYYEKEERGRGNFPDRFSARQFPNYSSELNVNALLLGDSALYLCASSLRHTNTEAFFGQGTRLTVV.

V is TRBV6-5 and J is TRBJ1-1; D may be TRBD1 (6 bases). Germline V gene lookup returns CDR1 MNHEY and CDR2 SVGAGI. Trimming removed 8 bases from V and 4 bases from J, with 20 bases in between. CDR3 length equals 15 residues. Here the CDR3 reads CASVTQGRVGTEAFF. CDR3 coding DNA: TGTGCCAGCGTTACACAGGGTAGGGTAGGCACTGAAGCTTTCTTT.